This T cell receptor (beta chain) was captured by sequencing in a study of control samples from healthy donors and cancer patients. Germline assignment: CDR1 ENHRY and CDR2 SYGVKD. This CDR3 spans 15 amino acids. The J segment lost 4 bases and the V segment lost 10 bases, leaving 13 bases of the junction unmatched. Measured with immunoSEQ multiplex PCR; TCRdb has only the in-frame clones, and not every one. Of over 100,000 clones listed, roughly nine tenths are singletons. The clonotype originates from a human donor in good health. The donor label of this sample is uncertain. Sequenced sample: blood. V usage is TRBV10-3 and J usage is TRBJ2-7; 10 nucleotides line up with TRBD1. As DNA, the CDR3 is TGTGCCACGACGGGGTCGGGACAGGGGCTGTACGAGCAGTACTTC. It yields the protein CATTGSGQGLYEQYF.